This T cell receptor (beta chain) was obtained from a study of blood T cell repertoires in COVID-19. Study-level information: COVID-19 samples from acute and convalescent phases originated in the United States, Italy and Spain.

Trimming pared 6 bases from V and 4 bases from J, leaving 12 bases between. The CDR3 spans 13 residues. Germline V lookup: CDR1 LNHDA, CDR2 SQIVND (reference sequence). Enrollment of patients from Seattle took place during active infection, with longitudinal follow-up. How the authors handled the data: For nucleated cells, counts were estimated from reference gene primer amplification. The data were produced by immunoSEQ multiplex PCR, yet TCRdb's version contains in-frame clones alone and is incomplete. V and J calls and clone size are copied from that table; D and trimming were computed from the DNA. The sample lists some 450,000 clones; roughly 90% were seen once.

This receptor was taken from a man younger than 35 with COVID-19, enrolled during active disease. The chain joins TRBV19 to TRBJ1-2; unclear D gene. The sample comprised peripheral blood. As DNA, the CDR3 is TGTGCCAGTAGATCGTCTCGGTTCTATGGCTACACCTTC. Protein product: CASRSSRFYGYTF.